The 17 T cell receptor beta chains reported below all come from one sample, sequenced in a study of regulatory T cells in long-lasting Graves disease. The time point is: persistent/refractory GD, antithyroid drugs over 5 years with positive TRAb. Isolated PBMC RNA provided the starting material for the TCR library. With iRepertoire HTBI primers and Arm-PCR of CDR3 regions, TCR beta libraries were built. TCRdb re-called the multiplex PCR reads with MiXCR, one entry per CDR3 protein. The table lists roughly 430,000 distinct CDR3 sequences, over 20% of them singletons, with 14% in the top ten. Sample: peripheral blood mononuclear cells (PBMCs), taken when the disease was refractory, from a patient treated with antithyroid drugs. The receptors originated from a female donor with Graves disease.

The genes are TRBV25-1 and TRBJ1-1, with D maybe TRBD1 (5 bases). Trimming left V 2 bases short and J 1 base short, with 8 bases between. The CDR3 covers 14 residues. Per germline, CDR1 MGHDK and CDR2 SYGVNS. The DNA for the CDR3 is TGTGCCAGCAGTGAAGTTGGGACGAACACTGAAGCTTTCTTT. It specifies CASSEVGTNTEAFF.

This clonotype occurred many times. The rearrangement links TRBV28 to TRBJ2-5; 11 nucleotides agree with TRBD2. The length of the CDR3 is 15 residues. V dropped 2 bases and J dropped 3; count of bases not matched to a gene: 2. Germline values: CDR1 MDHEN, CDR2 SYDVKM. The CDR3 DNA reads TGTGCCAGCAGTTTAGGGACTAGCGGTGAAGAGACCCAGTACTTC. Translation gives CASSLGTSGEETQYF.

This clonotype showed up just once. The rearrangement uses TRBV24-1 and TRBJ2-5; TRBD1 is a possible D gene (6 bases). This CDR3 comprises 14 residues. The germline CDR1 and CDR2 sequences are KGHDR and SFDVKD. V gave up 4 bases and J gave up 3 bases, with 11 bases separating them. CDR3 DNA: TGTGCCACCAGTGACCCCCGGACAGAAGAGACCCAGTACTTC. Its translation is CATSDPRTEETQYF.

The table lists this clonotype with many counts. The genes are TRBV14 and TRBJ2-5, with unresolved D. The germline CDR1 and CDR2 sequences are SGHDN and FVKESK. The CDR3 extends over 15 amino acids. V lost 0 bases to trimming and J lost 1 base, with 9 bases between them. In DNA, the CDR3 is TGTGCCAGCAGCCAAGATCACAGCCTCCAAGAGACCCAGTACTTC. Residues: CASSQDHSLQETQYF.

The V and J genes are TRBV5-6 and TRBJ2-1; D might be TRBD1 (6 bases). CDR1 is SGHDT, CDR2 YYEEEE, per germline. V was trimmed by 4 bases and J by 5 bases, leaving 10 bases between them. There are 13 residues in the CDR3. The CDR3 DNA reads as TGTGCCAGCAGCCCGGACAGAAACAATGAGCAGTTCTTC. It encodes CASSPDRNNEQFF.

This clonotype was seen many times. The rearrangement joins TRBV6-1 to TRBJ1-2; no clear D. The V gene's germline CDR1 is MNHNS and CDR2 SASEGT. This CDR3 is built from 11 residues. Trimming left V 7 bases short and J 5 bases short, with 8 bases between. In DNA, the CDR3 is TGTGCCAGCAAAGCACCATATGGCTACACCTTC. It encodes CASKAPYGYTF.

A single count supports this clonotype. The V and J genes are TRBV5-1 and TRBJ2-3; D remains unclear. In germline, CDR1 is SGHRS, CDR2 YFSETQ. Trimming stripped 2 bases from V and 0 bases from J, with 7 bases between. CDR3 length: 14 residues. The CDR3 loop is CASSFRASTDTQYF. In nucleotides, the CDR3 is TGCGCCAGCAGCTTTCGAGCTAGCACAGATACGCAGTATTTT. The variable domain in full, completed from reference TRBV5-1 and TRBJ2-3, reads KAGVTQTPRYLIKTRGQQVTLSCSPISGHRSVSWYQQTPGQGLQFLFEYFSETQRNKGNFPGRFSGRQFSNSRSEMNVSTLELGDSALYLCASSFRASTDTQYFGPGTRLTVL.

This clonotype was counted only a few times. The chain has TRBV29-1 and TRBJ2-7, with D uncertain. The CDR3 extends over 14 amino acids. V lost 0 bases and J 2 bases, leaving 11 bases between the germline ends. The germline V gene has CDR1 SQVTM and CDR2 ANQGSEA. CDR3 nucleotides: TGCAGCGTTGAAGATCGTGCCTCAACCTACGAGCAGTACTTC. Protein product: CSVEDRASTYEQYF.

This clonotype was observed many times. The rearrangement joins TRBV28 to TRBJ2-7; TRBD1 might be the D (5 bases). The CDR3 contains 13 residues. Germline lookup yields CDR1 MDHEN and CDR2 SYDVKM. V dropped 7 bases and J dropped 4 bases, with 14 bases sitting between them. The CDR3 DNA reads TGTGCCAGCACCCTCCCCCAGGGTTACGAGCAGTACTTC. Its translation is CASTLPQGYEQYF.

This clonotype was recorded at least ten times. The chain is built from TRBV6-2 or TRBV6-3 and TRBJ2-5, with TRBD2 matching 8 bases. CDR3 length: 19 amino acids. The germline V gene has CDR1 MNHEY and CDR2 SVGEGT. The ends lost 2 bases at V and 1 base at J; junction bases unmatched: 15. The CDR3 DNA follows: TGTGCCAGCAGTTACACCCTTTTTGGTAGCGGGATCCTCCAAGAGACCCAGTACTTC. This sequence encodes CASSYTLFGSGILQETQYF.

The rearrangement uses TRBV6-2 or TRBV6-3 and TRBJ2-3, with 12 bases fitting TRBD2. Germline-derived CDR1 and CDR2 are MNHEY and SVGEGT. The CDR3 contains 15 residues. V trimming: 5 bases; J trimming: 5 bases; junction bases outside the gene matches: 5. The CDR3 sequence: CASSLAGGHRDTQYF. Written as DNA, the CDR3 is TGTGCCAGCAGTCTAGCGGGAGGGCATAGAGATACGCAGTATTTT.

This clonotype was counted ten times or more. This chain joins TRBV20-1 and TRBJ2-5; 7 bases are a match to TRBD1. V shed 7 bases, J shed 1 base, and the junction held 6 bases outside the gene matches. The CDR3 has 13 residues. The germline V gene has CDR1 DFQATT and CDR2 SNEGSKA (reference sequence). The CDR3 loop reads CSGSGDSQETQYF. The CDR3 coding sequence is TGCAGTGGCAGTGGGGACAGCCAAGAGACCCAGTACTTC.

The table lists this clonotype with many counts. The CDR3 region has the DNA TGTGCCAGCAGCTCCCACATAACTAGCGGGGCCTCCTACGAGCAGTACTTC. It yields the protein CASSSHITSGASYEQYF. The rearrangement links TRBV7-9 to TRBJ2-7; 10 nucleotides match TRBD2. The CDR3 contains 17 residues. Germline CDR1 SEHNR, CDR2 FQNEAQ (reference sequence). V trimming: 4 bases; J trimming: 0 bases; junction bases outside the gene matches: 9.

J is TRBJ2-5 and V is TRBV6-9, with D possibly being TRBD1 (5 bases). Germline V gene sequence: CDR1 MNHGY, CDR2 SVAAGI. With 3 bases removed from V and 5 bases from J, the gap between germline ends came to 16 bases. The length of the CDR3 is 15 residues. The CDR3 spells CASSYPDKITETQYF. The CDR3 bases are TGTGCCAGCAGTTACCCGGACAAAATCACCGAGACCCAGTACTTC.

This chain uses TRBV13 with TRBJ2-7; 8 bases are shared with TRBD2. V gave up 5 bases and J gave up 6 bases; unmatched junction bases: 15. The CDR3 covers 16 residues. Germline CDR1 is PRHDT and CDR2 is FYEKMQ (reference sequence). CDR3 loop: CASSPRGLAGLSEQYF. CDR3 in DNA: TGTGCCAGCAGCCCCCGCGGATTAGCGGGACTCTCCGAGCAGTACTTC.

The rearrangement links TRBV10-2 to TRBJ2-2, with 7 nucleotides matching TRBD2. With V trimmed by 8 bases and J by 5 bases, 11 bases remained unmatched. The CDR3 runs to 15 residues. Per germline, CDR1 WSHSY and CDR2 SAAADI. The CDR3, as DNA: TGCGCCAGCGCCCAGGAAGGACTAGAGACCGGGGAGCTGTTTTTT. It specifies CASAQEGLETGELFF.

The chain carries TRBV12-3 or TRBV12-4 and TRBJ2-3; 9 nucleotides agree with TRBD2. V dropped 3 bases and J dropped 0; count of bases not matched to a gene: 7. CDR3 length equals 17 residues. The CDR3, as DNA: TGTGCCAGCAGTTTGGGGCTAGCGGGGTATAGCACAGATACGCAGTATTTT. Translated: CASSLGLAGYSTDTQYF.